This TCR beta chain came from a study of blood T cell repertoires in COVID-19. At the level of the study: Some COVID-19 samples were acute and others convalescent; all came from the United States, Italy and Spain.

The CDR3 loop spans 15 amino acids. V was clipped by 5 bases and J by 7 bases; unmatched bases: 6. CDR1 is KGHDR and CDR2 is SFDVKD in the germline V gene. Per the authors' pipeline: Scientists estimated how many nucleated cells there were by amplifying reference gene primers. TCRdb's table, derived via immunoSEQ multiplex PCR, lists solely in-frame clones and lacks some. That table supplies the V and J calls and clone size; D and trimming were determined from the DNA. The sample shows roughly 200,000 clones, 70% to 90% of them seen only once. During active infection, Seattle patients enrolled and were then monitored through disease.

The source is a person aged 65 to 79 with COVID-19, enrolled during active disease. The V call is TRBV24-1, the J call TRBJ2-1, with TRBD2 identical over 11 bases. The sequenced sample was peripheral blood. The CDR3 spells CATSGSGGAVNEQFF. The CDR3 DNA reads TGTGCCACCAGTGGTAGCGGGGGGGCCGTGAATGAGCAGTTCTTC.